What follows is one T cell receptor (beta chain) and its context. This specimen belongs to a study of blood T cell repertoires in COVID-19. Between the trimmed V and J ends, which lost 7 bases and 2 bases, there was a span of 15 bases. This CDR3 spans 14 amino acids. Assay used: immunoSEQ multiplex PCR; TCRdb lists only in-frame clones, some missing. The sample carries 200,000 to 300,000 clones, 75% to 90% recorded once. What was sequenced was PBMCs or T cells enriched from blood (not recorded which). The sequence was collected from a middle-aged woman with acute COVID-19. The chain is built from TRBV23-1 and TRBJ2-7, with D possibly being TRBD1 (8 bases). TRBV23-1 is placed among ORFs of uncertain function. For the CDR3, the DNA is TGCGCCAGCATAACAGGGGGAGGGCCCTACGAGCAGTACTTC. It translates to CASITGGGPYEQYF.